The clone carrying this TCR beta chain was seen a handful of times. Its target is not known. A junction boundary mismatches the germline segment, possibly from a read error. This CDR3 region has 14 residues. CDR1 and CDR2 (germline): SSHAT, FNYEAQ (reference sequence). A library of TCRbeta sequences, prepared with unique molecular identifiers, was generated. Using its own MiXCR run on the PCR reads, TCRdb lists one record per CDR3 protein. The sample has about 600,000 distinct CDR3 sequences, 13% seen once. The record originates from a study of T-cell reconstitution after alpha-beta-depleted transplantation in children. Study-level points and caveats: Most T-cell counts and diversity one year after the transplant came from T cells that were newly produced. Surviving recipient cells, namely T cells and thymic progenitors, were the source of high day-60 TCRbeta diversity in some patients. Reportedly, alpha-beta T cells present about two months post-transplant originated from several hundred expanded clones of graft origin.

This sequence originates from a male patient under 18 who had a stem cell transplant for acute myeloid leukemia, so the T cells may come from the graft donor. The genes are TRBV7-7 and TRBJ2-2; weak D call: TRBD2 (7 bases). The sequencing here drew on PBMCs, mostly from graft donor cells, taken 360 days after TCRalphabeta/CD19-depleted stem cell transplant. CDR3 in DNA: TGTGCTAGCAGCTTAGTCGGGGGGCGCGAGGAGCTGTTTTTT. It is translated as CASSLVGGREELFF.